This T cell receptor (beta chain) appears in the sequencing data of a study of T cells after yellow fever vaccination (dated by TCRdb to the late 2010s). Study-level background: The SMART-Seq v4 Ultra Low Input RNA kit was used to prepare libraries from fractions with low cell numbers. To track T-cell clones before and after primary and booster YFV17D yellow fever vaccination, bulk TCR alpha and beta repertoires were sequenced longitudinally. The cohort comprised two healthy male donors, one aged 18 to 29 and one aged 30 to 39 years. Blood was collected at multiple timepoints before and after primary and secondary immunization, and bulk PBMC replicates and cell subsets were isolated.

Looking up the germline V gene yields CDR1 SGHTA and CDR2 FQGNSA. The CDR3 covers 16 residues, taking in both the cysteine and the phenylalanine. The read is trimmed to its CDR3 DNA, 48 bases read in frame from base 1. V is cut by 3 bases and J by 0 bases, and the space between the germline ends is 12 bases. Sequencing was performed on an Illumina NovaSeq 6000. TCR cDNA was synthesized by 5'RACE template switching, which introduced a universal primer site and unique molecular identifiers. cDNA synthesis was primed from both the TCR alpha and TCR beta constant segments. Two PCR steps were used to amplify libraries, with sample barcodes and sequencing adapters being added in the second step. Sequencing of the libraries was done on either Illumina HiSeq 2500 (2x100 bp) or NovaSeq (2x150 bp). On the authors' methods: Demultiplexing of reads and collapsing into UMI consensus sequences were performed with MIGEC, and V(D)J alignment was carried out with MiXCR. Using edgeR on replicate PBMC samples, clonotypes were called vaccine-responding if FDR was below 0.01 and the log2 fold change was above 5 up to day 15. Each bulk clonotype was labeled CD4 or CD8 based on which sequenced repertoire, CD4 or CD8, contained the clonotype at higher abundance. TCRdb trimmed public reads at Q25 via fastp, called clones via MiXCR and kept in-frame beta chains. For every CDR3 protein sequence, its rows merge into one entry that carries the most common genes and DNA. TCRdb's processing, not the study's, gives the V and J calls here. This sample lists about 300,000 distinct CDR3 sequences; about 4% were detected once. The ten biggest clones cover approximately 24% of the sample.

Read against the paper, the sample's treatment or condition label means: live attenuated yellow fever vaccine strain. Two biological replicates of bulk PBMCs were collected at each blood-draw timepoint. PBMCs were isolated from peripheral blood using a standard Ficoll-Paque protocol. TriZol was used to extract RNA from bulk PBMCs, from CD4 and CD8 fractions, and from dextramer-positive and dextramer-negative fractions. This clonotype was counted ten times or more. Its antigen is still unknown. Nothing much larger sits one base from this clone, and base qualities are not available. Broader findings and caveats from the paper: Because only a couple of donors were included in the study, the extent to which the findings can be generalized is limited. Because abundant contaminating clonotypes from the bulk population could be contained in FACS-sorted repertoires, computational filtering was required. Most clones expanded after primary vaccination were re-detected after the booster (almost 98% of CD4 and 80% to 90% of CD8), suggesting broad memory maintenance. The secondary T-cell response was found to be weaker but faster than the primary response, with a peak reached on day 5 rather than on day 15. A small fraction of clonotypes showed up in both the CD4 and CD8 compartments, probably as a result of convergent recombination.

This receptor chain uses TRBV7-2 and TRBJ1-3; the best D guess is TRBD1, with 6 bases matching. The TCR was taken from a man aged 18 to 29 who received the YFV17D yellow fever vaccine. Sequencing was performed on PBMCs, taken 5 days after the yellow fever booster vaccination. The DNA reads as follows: TGTGCCAGCAGCTTCGGACAGAGCAACTCTGGAAACACCATATATTTT. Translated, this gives CASSFGQSNSGNTIYF.